This T cell receptor (beta chain) was captured in a study of T cell repertoires in cytomegalovirus infection. In the study overall: A matching HLA type, together with CMV infection, was signaled by public TCR beta signatures.

Findings and caveats of the study: CMV carriers having the relevant HLA were flagged by cumulative public TCR beta family frequency. Within the response measured ex vivo, HLA-C-restricted CMV-specific TCR beta clonotypes were dominant.

Points on this clonotype: Its matching antigen is unknown.

The V end lost 0 bases, the J end lost 4 bases, and 7 bases lay between the germline ends. Germline assignment: CDR1 SGHRS and CDR2 YFSETQ. This CDR3 contains 13 residues. Using its own MiXCR run on the reads, TCRdb lists one record per CDR3 protein. The sample records approximately 250,000 distinct CDR3 sequences, around 6.4% being singletons. The sample consisted of PBMCs. The clonotype was recovered from a human donor in good health (CMV status not recorded). Some clones in this sample may be carry-over from other donors' samples. The V gene is TRBV5-1, the J gene TRBJ1-2; D unresolved. The CDR3, as DNA: TGCGCCAGCAGCTTGGAGGTCGGCTATGGCTACACCTTC. Amino acids: CASSLEVGYGYTF.